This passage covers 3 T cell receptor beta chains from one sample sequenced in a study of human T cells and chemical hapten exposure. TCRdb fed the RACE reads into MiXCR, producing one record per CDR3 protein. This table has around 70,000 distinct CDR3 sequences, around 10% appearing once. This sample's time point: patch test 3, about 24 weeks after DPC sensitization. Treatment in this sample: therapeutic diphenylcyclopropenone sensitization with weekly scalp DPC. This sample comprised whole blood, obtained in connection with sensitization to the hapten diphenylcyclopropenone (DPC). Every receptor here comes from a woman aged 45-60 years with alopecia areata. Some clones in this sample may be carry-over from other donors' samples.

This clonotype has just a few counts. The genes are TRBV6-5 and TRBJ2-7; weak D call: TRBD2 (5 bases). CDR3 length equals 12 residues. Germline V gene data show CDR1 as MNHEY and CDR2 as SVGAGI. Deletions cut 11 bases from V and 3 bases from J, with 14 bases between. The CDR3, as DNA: TGTGCCGTTCGAGCGGAGCACTACGAGCAGTACTTC. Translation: CAVRAEHYEQYF.

CDR3 protein: CASSLQGVAGELFF. The CDR3 region has the DNA TGTGCCAGCAGCTTGCAGGGGGTAGCCGGGGAGCTGTTTTTT. This sequence joins TRBV5-4 and TRBJ2-2; 7 bases fit TRBD1. Germline V gene data show CDR1 as SGHNT and CDR2 as YYREEE (reference sequence). With V trimmed by 1 base and J by 6 bases, 3 bases remained unmatched. The CDR3 has 14 amino acids.

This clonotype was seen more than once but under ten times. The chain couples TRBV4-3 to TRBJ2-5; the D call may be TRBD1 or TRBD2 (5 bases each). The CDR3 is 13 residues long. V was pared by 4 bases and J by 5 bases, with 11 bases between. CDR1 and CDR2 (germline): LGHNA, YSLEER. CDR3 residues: CASSRDLRETQYF. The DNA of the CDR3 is TGCGCCAGCAGCCGGGACCTGCGGGAGACCCAGTACTTC.